This TCR beta chain was profiled in a study of blood T cells in healthy people across ages (dated by TCRdb to between 2014 and 2017). Regarding the research as a whole: Template switching captured roughly one uniquely barcoded TCR beta cDNA molecule per two T cells in model experiments. Donors of different ages were randomly distributed across sequencing lanes to avoid experimental bias. Age-related changes in TCR beta repertoire diversity were measured in the study by deep sequencing normalized with unique cDNA molecular identifiers. Donors were grouped into four age groups: young (average about 15 years), middle-aged (39), aged (around 60) and long-lived (about 90). Using the same blood draw, the study looked at two additional independent replicas of 1 million unique cDNA reads for two donors, one aged 18 to 29 and the other aged 80 or older. What the research found in general, with its limitations: Observed TCR beta diversity per million T cells fell roughly linearly with age, and a significant reduction was already apparent by age about 36. Since profiling was done on bulk unsorted PBMCs, naive and antigen-experienced compartments could not be conclusively compared. Compared with the aged group, the long-lived group had more naive CD4+ T cells, fewer expanded clones and increased TCR diversity, a pattern suggesting age selection. Estimates of total diversity based on one million sequenced T cells were considered lower bounds and underestimates. A strong correlation was found between observed TCR beta diversity and the percentage of naive T cells measured by flow cytometry. The CMV infection status of donors was not known, potentially confounding age-related changes in expanded clonotypes.

V is pruned by 1 base and J by 3 bases, leaving 3 bases of the junction without a gene match. There are 15 amino acids in the CDR3, from cysteine to phenylalanine inclusive. Of the read, only the CDR3 DNA is kept; its 45 bases are in frame from base 1. Library construction relied on 5' RACE. The sequencer was an Illumina HiSeq 2500. A second PCR of roughly 7 to 11 cycles was performed with a sample-barcoded 5' primer and a J-beta primer mix. A template-switch 5' adaptor carrying 12 random nucleotides introduced a unique molecular identifier onto each TCR beta cDNA molecule. Each sample yielded at least 3 million CDR3-containing paired-end reads. First-strand cDNA synthesis was performed from all RNA using the Mint cDNA synthesis kit, with priming by a TRBC-specific oligonucleotide. Following uracil-DNA glycosylase treatment, a first 18-cycle PCR with universal primers M1SS and BC2_uni_R was performed on all cDNA. The study's own analysis went as follows. Normalization of each sample was performed by random selection of 1 million high-quality reads, each carrying a distinct molecular identifier. Reads sharing molecular identifiers were discarded rather than binned into consensus sequences. MiTCR, with a Q25 quality threshold and the strictest error-elimination algorithm, was used for CDR3 identification, clonotype clustering and error correction. A nonparametric unseen species model with Euler transformation was used to estimate lower-bound total TCR beta diversity. The public reads were run again by TCRdb, first through fastp at Q25 and then through MiXCR, and only productive beta chains were kept. Rows with a matching CDR3 protein are joined into one entry that keeps the most common DNA and genes. The V and J calls, along with clone size, are taken from TCRdb and not from the paper's own processing. The sample table holds fewer than 2,000,000 distinct CDR3 sequences, of which about 35% were seen once. The top ten hold around 11% of the sample.

As to this clonotype: Its antigen target is currently unknown. No much larger clonotype is one base removed from it; base qualities were not supplied.

Donors were 40 or so systemically healthy Caucasian individuals from Russia aged roughly 6 to 90 years. Each donor gave around 9.5 milliliters of peripheral blood, collected into EDTA-treated Vacutainer tubes. Ficoll-Paque density-gradient centrifugation was used to isolate PBMCs, with at least 6.5 million per sample. Total RNA, at least 5 micrograms per sample, was extracted from PBMCs with Trizol reagent. The percentages of naive CD45RAhigh/CD27high T cells were determined by flow cytometry on a PBMC aliquot from every donor. Source material: blood. The receptor was derived from a woman aged 25 to 39 in good health. The V and J genes are TRBV12-3 or TRBV12-4 and TRBJ2-3, and TRBD2 aligns with 8 junction nucleotides. The CDR3 sequence is CASSLEQRETDTQYF. The DNA sequence is as follows: TGTGCCAGCAGTTTAGAACAGCGGGAGACAGATACGCAGTATTTT.